There are many counts of the clone carrying this T cell receptor (beta chain). The antigen is unknown. This sample is part of a study of identical twins. Study-level points and caveats: It was possible that invariant MAIT and iNKT cells partly confounded the zero-insertion analyses. Beta clonotypes that were abundant in cord blood contained fewer insertions, a pattern absent from memory repertoires.

Germline CDR1 and CDR2: SGDLS and YYNGEE. The CDR3 consists of 17 residues. The J segment lost 7 bases and the V segment lost 4 bases, leaving 17 bases of the junction unmatched. The authors used template switching to add a universal primer site and gave cDNA unique molecular identifiers. In TCRdb, the 5' RACE reads were re-called with MiXCR into one record per CDR3 protein. This sample yields about 240,000 distinct CDR3 sequences, of which 10% are seen a single time; approximately 9.1% belongs to the top ten. Healthy Caucasians were all of the donors. The sequenced sample was memory T cells sorted from blood. The chain uses TRBV9 and TRBJ2-4; 7 bases are shared with TRBD2. The source of this sequence is a man aged 50-59 years in good health. The CDR3 region is CASSPEPVAGLRNIQYF. The CDR3 DNA follows: TGTGCCAGCAGCCCAGAGCCAGTAGCGGGTCTGAGGAACATTCAGTACTTC.